This T cell receptor beta chain was captured by sequencing in a study of CD8+ T cells in alopecia areata. For this clone: Antigen unknown. The same CDR3 is also encoded by other DNA sequences in this sample.

Regarding the study as a whole: In lesional scalp, particularly from alopecia totalis/universalis, clonality was higher than in normal scalp.

TCR sequencing used cDNA made by reverse transcription of extracted RNA. Sequenced by immunoSEQ multiplex PCR; TCRdb stores in-frame clones only, minus some. The repertoire holds under 250,000 clones, around three fifths seen once, with around 0.46% in the top ten. The source was CD4+ T cells sorted from blood, collected at week 0. The receptor was derived from a human donor with alopecia areata.

CDR3 nucleotides: TGTGCCAGCTCACCACGGGAGACCCAGTACTTC. This encodes CASSPRETQYF. The chain joins TRBV18 to TRBJ2-5; D remains unclear. Germline-derived CDR1 and CDR2 are KGHSH and LQKENI. V was shortened by 1 base and J by 5 bases, with 2 bases between the two germline ends. This CDR3 is built from 11 residues. The complete variable domain, with remaining parts taken from reference TRBV18 and TRBJ2-5, reads NAGVMQNPRHLVRRRGQEARLRCSPMKGHSHVYWYRQLPEEGLKFMVYLQKENIIDESGMPKERFSAEFPKEGPSILRIQQVVRGDSAAYFCASSPRETQYFGPGTRLLVL.